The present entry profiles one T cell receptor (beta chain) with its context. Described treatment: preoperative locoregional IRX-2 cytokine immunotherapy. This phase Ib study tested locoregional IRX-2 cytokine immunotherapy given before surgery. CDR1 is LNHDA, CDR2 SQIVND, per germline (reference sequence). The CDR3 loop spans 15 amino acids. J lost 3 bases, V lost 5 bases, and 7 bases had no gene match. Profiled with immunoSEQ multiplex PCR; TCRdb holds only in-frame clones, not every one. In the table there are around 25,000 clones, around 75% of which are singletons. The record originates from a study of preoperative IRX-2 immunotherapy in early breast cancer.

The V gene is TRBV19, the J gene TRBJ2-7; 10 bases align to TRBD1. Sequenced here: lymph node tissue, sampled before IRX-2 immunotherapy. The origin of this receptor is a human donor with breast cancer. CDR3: CASSYGTGEVYEQYF. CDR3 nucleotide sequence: TGTGCCAGTAGTTACGGGACAGGGGAAGTCTACGAGCAGTACTTC.